This T cell receptor beta chain emerged from a study of graft-versus-host responses after intestinal transplantation. Overall study: Transplant types were multivisceral, liver-intestinal, or isolated intestinal. Recipients uniformly received anti-thymocyte globulin induction, followed by tacrolimus and steroids for about 3 years. Study-level findings and limits: Some patients had graft-donor T cell macrochimerism. In their allografts, the ratios of graft-versus-host to host-versus-graft T cell clones were high. The recipient marrow held GvH clones, and some of them showed up first in ileum or blood.

Clones were read by immunoSEQ multiplex PCR, and TCRdb kept only the in-frame ones, dropping some. The data contain about 90,000 clones, about four fifths of them singletons. The CDR3 sequence is 14 residues long. The germline V and J ends were trimmed by 5 bases and 0 bases, with 11 bases remaining between them. Per the germline V gene, CDR1 is MNHNY and CDR2 is SVGAGI (reference sequence). Notes on this clone: Its antigen is not identified.

This receptor was obtained from a human donor who received an intestinal transplant. The sample consisted of unstimulated CD8+ T cells sorted from spleen or lymph node cells, taken before intestinal transplant. V and J are TRBV6-6 and TRBJ2-7; TRBD1 might be the D (5 bases). This CDR3 reads CASSDLGVSYEQYF. The CDR3 bases are TGTGCCAGCAGTGACCTAGGGGTCTCCTACGAGCAGTACTTC.